This T cell receptor (beta chain) was sequenced in a study of low-dose radiotherapy and immunotherapy resistance in tumors. Study-wide background: Cohort 2, a group dosed every two weeks at 1 Gy per fraction, received 13 Gy in total over 26 weeks.

A roughly 20-cycle PCR with a constant-region primer and V-primer adapter amplified TCRs. TCRdb passed the reads through MiXCR, listing each CDR3 protein once. Of about 46,000 distinct CDR3 sequences in the sample, 10% to 15% are singletons; the top ten hold approximately 6.2%. The time point: before trial treatment. This CDR3 has 16 amino acids. Trimming removed 8 bases from V and 5 bases from J; junction bases left unmatched: 20. Germline values: CDR1 SQVTM, CDR2 ANQGSEA. This clonotype was detected many times. The source material was PBMCs, sampled before treatment. This sequence joins TRBV29-1 and TRBJ2-5, with TRBD2 matching 7 bases. This receptor was taken from a female donor with ovarian cancer. CDR3 protein: CSLTRERGLAGETQYF. In nucleotides, the CDR3 is TGCAGCCTAACCAGGGAGCGGGGCCTTGCCGGGGAGACCCAGTACTTC.